By frequency, the clone carrying this T cell receptor beta chain is medium-sized. The antigen is unknown. The CDR3 has 16 residues. This record belongs to a study of CXCR3-negative and CXCR3-positive naive CD8 T cells. Study observations and caveats: Relative to memory CD8+ cells, whose diversity was much lower, both naive subsets had comparably high diversity.

5' RACE with UMI labels generated the TRB cDNA libraries. TCRdb reanalyzed the 5' RACE reads, giving one entry per CDR3 protein sequence and no DNA. The repertoire shows around 26,000 distinct CDR3 sequences; the top ten hold about 2.7%. The chain carries TRBV21-1 and TRBJ2-5; TCRdb returns TRBD1, unconfirmable since there is no DNA. TRBV21-1 is annotated as a pseudogene. The TCR was taken from a human donor in good health. Some clones in this sample may be carry-over from other donors' samples. Input material: naive CXCR3- CD8+ T cells from blood. This sample's subset: CD45RO-CCR7+CD27+CD95- naive CD8+ T cells lacking CXCR3 (TNR3-). The CDR3 sequence is CASSKDPGRDQETQYF.